The 10 T cell receptor beta chains given below trace back to one sample, sequenced in a study of blood T cells in healthy people across ages. Next came a second PCR, run for about 7 to 12 cycles, which used a sample-barcoded 5' primer along with a J-beta primer mix. MiXCR, applied by TCRdb to the 5' RACE reads, yields one record per CDR3 protein. The data hold about 1.6 million distinct CDR3 sequences, with about 35% observed a single time. The sequencing sample was made of blood. Receptors originate from a woman in her twenties or thirties in good health.

The rearrangement joins TRBV27 to TRBJ2-7, with 11 bases fitting TRBD2. Germline V CDR1 and CDR2: MNHEY, SMNVEV (reference sequence). There are 15 residues in the CDR3. Trimming cost V 5 bases and J 6 bases; bases outside gene matches: 9. CDR3: CASSIQLAGESEQYF. CDR3 in DNA: TGTGCCAGCAGTATACAACTAGCGGGAGAGAGCGAGCAGTACTTC.

V usage is TRBV6-1 and J usage is TRBJ2-1; tentatively, D is TRBD1 (5 bases). Germline V CDR1 and CDR2: MNHNS, SASEGT. Trimming took 4 bases from V and 9 from J, leaving 10 bases between them. The CDR3 is 12 residues long. The CDR3 coding sequence is TGTGCCAGCAGTGTGTGGCAGGGTGAGCAGTTCTTC. It encodes CASSVWQGEQFF.

This clonotype was detected many times. The genes are TRBV4-2 and TRBJ2-3; D perhaps matches TRBD1 (5 bases). Deletions cut 3 bases from V and 4 bases from J, with 11 bases between. Looked up from germline, CDR1 is LGHNA and CDR2 is YNFKEQ. The CDR3 is 14 amino acids. The CDR3 loop reads CASSHGSGSDTQYF. The CDR3 nucleotides read TGTGCCAGCAGCCATGGTTCAGGGTCAGATACGCAGTATTTT.

This clonotype was seen a few times. V and J are TRBV27 and TRBJ2-3; D is undetermined. Germline V gives CDR1 MNHEY, CDR2 SMNVEV (reference sequence). V was cut by 2 bases and J by 7 bases, with 13 bases left in between. The CDR3 has 14 amino acids. CDR3 sequence (DNA): TGTGCCAGCAGTTTAGGGGTAGTCGCAAATACGCAGTATTTT. It yields the protein CASSLGVVANTQYF.

The sample holds a few counts of this clonotype. The chain employs TRBV4-1 and TRBJ2-1, with D perhaps given as TRBD1 or TRBD2 (5 bases each). The V and J ends lost 1 base and 10 bases respectively, with 11 bases between them. Germline CDR1 MGHRA, CDR2 YSYEKL. The CDR3 covers 13 residues. The CDR3 sequence is CASSQAQGTEQFF. The CDR3 DNA is TGCGCCAGCAGCCAAGCCCAAGGGACCGAGCAGTTCTTC.

The J gene is TRBJ2-1, the V gene TRBV10-2; the D is unclear. The ends were cut back, 3 bases at V and 2 bases at J, with 11 bases in the middle. The V gene's germline CDR1 is WSHSY and CDR2 SAAADI. The CDR3 is 15 residues long. CDR3 amino acids: CASSEETVAYNEQFF. The DNA for the CDR3 is TGCGCCAGCAGTGAAGAGACCGTTGCCTACAATGAGCAGTTCTTC.

V is TRBV4-1 and J is TRBJ1-5; D not certain. Per germline, CDR1 MGHRA and CDR2 YSYEKL. This CDR3 has 15 residues. The V gene lost 0 bases and the J gene lost 2 bases, with 8 bases spanning the gap. Here the CDR3 reads CASSQELRGNQPQHF. The CDR3 DNA follows: TGCGCCAGCAGCCAAGAGCTGAGGGGCAATCAGCCCCAGCATTTT.

This clonotype appeared a few times. The J gene is TRBJ2-7, the V gene TRBV6-1; D gene ambiguous. The V end was cut by 1 base, the J end by 0 bases, with 13 bases between. CDR3 size: 16 residues. Germline V gene lookup returns CDR1 MNHNS and CDR2 SASEGT. CDR3 in DNA: TGTGCCAGCAGTGAAGAGGGCTATCCTTTCTCCTACGAGCAGTACTTC. Protein product: CASSEEGYPFSYEQYF.

The gene calls are TRBV10-3 and TRBJ2-1, with unresolved D. Trimming removed 3 bases from V and 10 bases from J, with 7 bases in between. CDR3 length equals 11 residues. CDR1 and CDR2 from the germline V gene are ENHRY and SYGVKD. CDR3: CAISETLEQFF. The DNA for the CDR3 is TGTGCCATCAGTGAAACGCTCGAGCAGTTCTTC.

The chain is built from TRBV6-5 and TRBJ1-1; 7 bases fit TRBD1. The CDR3 length is 14 residues. V lost 6 bases, J lost 3 bases, and 7 bases stayed unmatched. CDR1 and CDR2 (germline): MNHEY, SVGAGI. CDR3 in DNA: TGTGCCAGCAGAAGGGACAGTTACGACACTGAAGCTTTCTTT. Its protein product is CASRRDSYDTEAFF.